The clone carrying this T cell receptor beta chain was recorded many times. Building the TCR beta libraries relied on iRepertoire HTBI primers, and CDR3 regions underwent Arm-PCR. TCRdb recomputed calls from the multiplex PCR reads with MiXCR, one row per CDR3 protein. This table has 400,000 to 500,000 distinct CDR3 sequences, 15% to 20% appearing once. The time point is: newly diagnosed GD, antithyroid drugs for less than 3 months. The TCR library used RNA extracted from PBMCs. Trimming took off 3 bases at V and 4 bases at J, with 11 bases between the two ends. The germline gives CDR1 SGHAT, CDR2 FQNNGV. This CDR3 is built from 14 residues. This sample was included in a study of regulatory T cells in long-lasting Graves disease. The data were also submitted as part of a second study, on T cells in Graves' hyperthyroidism and ophthalmopathy. That report notes: A 13 V-J model separated ophthalmopathy from stable hyperthyroidism.

The sequence derives from a woman between 18 and 29 years old with Graves disease. The material sequenced was peripheral blood mononuclear cells (PBMCs), taken at new diagnosis, from a patient treated with antithyroid drugs. V is TRBV11-2 and J is TRBJ2-3; D unresolved. CDR3 region: CASSFIYSADTQYF. CDR3 coding DNA: TGTGCCAGCAGCTTTATTTATTCTGCAGATACGCAGTATTTT.